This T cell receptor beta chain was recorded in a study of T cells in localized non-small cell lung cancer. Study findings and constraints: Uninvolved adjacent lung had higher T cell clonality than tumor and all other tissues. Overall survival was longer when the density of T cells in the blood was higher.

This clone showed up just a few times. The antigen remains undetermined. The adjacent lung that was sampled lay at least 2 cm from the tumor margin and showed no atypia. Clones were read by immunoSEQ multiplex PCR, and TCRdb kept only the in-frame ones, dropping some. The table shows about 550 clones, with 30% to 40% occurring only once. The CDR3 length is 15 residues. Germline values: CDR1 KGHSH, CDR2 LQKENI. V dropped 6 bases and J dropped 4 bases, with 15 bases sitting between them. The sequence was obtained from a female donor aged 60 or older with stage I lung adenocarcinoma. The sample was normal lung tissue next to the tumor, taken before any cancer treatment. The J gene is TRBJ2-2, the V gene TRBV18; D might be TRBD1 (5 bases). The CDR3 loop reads CASSSLDQGTGELFF. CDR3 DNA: TGTGCCAGCTCTTCTCTGGACCAGGGCACCGGGGAGCTGTTTTTT.